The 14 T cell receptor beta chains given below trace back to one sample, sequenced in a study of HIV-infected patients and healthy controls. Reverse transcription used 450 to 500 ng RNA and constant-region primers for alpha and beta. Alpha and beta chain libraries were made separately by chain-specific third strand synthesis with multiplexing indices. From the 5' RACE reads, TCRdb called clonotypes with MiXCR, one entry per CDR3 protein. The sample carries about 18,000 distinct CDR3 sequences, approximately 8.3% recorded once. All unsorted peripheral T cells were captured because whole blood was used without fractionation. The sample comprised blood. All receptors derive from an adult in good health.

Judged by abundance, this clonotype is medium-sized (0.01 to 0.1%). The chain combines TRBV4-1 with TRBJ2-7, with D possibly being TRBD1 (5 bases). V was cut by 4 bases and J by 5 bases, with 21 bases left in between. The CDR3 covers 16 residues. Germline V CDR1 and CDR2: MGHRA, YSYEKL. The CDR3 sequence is CASSRNDGSPGHEQYF. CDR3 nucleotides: TGCGCCAGCAGCCGGAACGACGGATCCCCAGGGCACGAGCAGTACTTC.

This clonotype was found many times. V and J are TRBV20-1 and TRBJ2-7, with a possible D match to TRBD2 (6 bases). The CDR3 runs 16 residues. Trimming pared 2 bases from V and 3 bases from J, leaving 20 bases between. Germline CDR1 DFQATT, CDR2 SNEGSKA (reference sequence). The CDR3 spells CSARSPGGDGYYEQYF. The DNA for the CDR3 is TGCAGTGCTAGATCCCCGGGCGGGGACGGTTACTACGAGCAGTACTTC.

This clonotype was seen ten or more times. CDR3 nucleotides: TGTGCCAGCAAGGGGGGGAGCGGGGCTTTCAATGAGCAGTTCTTC. Its translation: CASKGGSGAFNEQFF. The rearrangement uses TRBV27 and TRBJ2-1, with a possible D match to TRBD2 (7 bases). V was clipped by 7 bases and J by 6 bases, with 19 bases between them. Germline V lookup: CDR1 MNHEY, CDR2 SMNVEV (reference sequence). This CDR3 has 15 residues.

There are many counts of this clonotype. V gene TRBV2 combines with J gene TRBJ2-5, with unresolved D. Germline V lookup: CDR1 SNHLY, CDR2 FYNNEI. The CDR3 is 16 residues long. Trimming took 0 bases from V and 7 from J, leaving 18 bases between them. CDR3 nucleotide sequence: TGTGCCAGCAGTGAAGCGCGCGCGGCCCCGTGGGGGACCCAGTACTTC. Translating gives CASSEARAAPWGTQYF.

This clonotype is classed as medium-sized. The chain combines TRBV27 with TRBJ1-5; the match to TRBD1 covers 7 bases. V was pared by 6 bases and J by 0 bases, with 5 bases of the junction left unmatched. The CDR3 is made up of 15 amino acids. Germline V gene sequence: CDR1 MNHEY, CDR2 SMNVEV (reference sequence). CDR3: CASRTQGYSNQPQHF. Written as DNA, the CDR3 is TGTGCCAGCAGGACACAGGGGTATAGCAATCAGCCCCAGCATTTT.

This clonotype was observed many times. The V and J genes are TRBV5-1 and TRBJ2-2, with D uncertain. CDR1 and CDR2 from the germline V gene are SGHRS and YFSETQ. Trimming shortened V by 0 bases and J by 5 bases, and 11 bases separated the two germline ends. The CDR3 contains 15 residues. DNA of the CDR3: TGCGCCAGCAGCTTGGACCAGCCTAGGACCGGGGAGCTGTTTTTT. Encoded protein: CASSLDQPRTGELFF.

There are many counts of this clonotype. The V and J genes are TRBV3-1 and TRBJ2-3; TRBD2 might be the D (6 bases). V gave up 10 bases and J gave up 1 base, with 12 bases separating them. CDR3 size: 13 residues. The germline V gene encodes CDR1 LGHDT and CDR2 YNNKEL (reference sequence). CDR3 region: CATGTPRTDTQYF. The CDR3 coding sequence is TGTGCCACTGGGACTCCTCGCACAGATACGCAGTATTTT.

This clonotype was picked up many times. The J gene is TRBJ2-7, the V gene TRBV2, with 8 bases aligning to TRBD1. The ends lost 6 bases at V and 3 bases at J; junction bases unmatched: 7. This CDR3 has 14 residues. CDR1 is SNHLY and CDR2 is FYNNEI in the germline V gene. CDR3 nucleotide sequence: TGTGCCAGCAGCTTGGGACAGGTGTACTACGAGCAGTACTTC. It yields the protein CASSLGQVYYEQYF.

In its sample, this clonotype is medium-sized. The CDR3 sequence: CATSDLEGLGTDTQYF. CDR3 nucleotides: TGTGCCACCAGTGATTTAGAGGGCTTAGGCACAGATACGCAGTATTTT. The chain recombines TRBV24-1 with TRBJ2-3, with a tentative D call TRBD2 (5 bases). Trimming cost V 1 base and J 1 base, with 11 bases left between them. There are 16 residues in the CDR3. Per germline, CDR1 KGHDR and CDR2 SFDVKD.

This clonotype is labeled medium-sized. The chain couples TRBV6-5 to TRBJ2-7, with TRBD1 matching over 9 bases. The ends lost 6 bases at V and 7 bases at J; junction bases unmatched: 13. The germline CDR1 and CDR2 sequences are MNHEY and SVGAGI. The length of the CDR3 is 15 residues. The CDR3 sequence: CASRAGTGTYGEQYF. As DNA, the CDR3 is TGTGCCAGCAGAGCCGGGACAGGGACTTATGGGGAGCAGTACTTC.

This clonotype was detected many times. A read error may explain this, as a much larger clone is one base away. CDR3 in amino acids: CASSLTSGRSYNEQFF. In DNA, the CDR3 is TGTGCCAGCAGCTTAACTAGCGGGAGATCCTACAATGAGCAGTTCTTC. This sequence joins TRBV7-9 and TRBJ2-1; 11 bases are a match to TRBD2. J was trimmed by 1 base and V by 2 bases; bases with no gene match: 1. There are 16 residues in the CDR3. CDR1 and CDR2 from the germline V gene are SEHNR and FQNEAQ (reference sequence).

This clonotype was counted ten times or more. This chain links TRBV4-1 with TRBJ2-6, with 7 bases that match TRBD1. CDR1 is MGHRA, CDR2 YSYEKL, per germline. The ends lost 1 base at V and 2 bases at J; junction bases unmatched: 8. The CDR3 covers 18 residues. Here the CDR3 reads CASSQGRDSPTGANVLTF. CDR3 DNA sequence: TGCGCCAGCAGCCAAGGCCGGGACAGTCCAACTGGGGCCAACGTCCTGACTTTC.

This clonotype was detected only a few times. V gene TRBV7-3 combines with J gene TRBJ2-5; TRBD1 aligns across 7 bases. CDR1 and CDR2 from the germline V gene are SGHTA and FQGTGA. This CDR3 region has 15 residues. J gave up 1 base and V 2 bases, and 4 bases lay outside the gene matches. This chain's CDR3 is CASSLSGTAQETQYF. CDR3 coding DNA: TGTGCCAGCAGCTTATCCGGGACAGCCCAAGAGACCCAGTACTTC.

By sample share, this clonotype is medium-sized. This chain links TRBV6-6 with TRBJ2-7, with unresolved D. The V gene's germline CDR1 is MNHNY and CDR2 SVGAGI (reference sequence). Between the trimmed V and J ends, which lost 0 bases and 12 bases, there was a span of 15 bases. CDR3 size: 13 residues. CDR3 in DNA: TGTGCCAGCAGTTACTCGCCATCCCGGTCTTGGTACTTC. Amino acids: CASSYSPSRSWYF.